Below, 18 T cell receptor beta chains from the same sample are listed, as sequenced in a study of cytomegalovirus exposure and HLA in healthy donors. A multiplex PCR was run with 60 Vbeta primers and 13 Jbeta primers. Measured with immunoSEQ multiplex PCR; TCRdb has only the in-frame clones, and not every one. The sample has 90,000 to 150,000 clones, under 85% seen once. The sequencing sample was made of PBMCs. The receptors shown here come from a man aged 40-49 years in good health and CMV-seropositive.

This rearrangement joins TRBV19 to TRBJ2-2, with D perhaps TRBD2 (6 bases). V was cut by 5 bases and J by 1 base, with 23 bases left in between. Germline CDR1 LNHDA, CDR2 SQIVND (reference sequence). The length of the CDR3 is 19 residues. As DNA, the CDR3 is TGTGCCAGTAGTGCGCCCACCGAACTCGGGCGGGAGAACACCGGGGAGCTGTTTTTT. It yields the protein CASSAPTELGRENTGELFF.

V gene TRBV4-3 combines with J gene TRBJ2-7; 12 bases map to TRBD2. Germline loops: CDR1 LGHNA, CDR2 YSLEER. The CDR3 loop spans 14 amino acids. The ends lost 1 base at V and 7 bases at J; junction bases unmatched: 2. This CDR3 reads CASSQGLAGVEQYF. The CDR3 coding sequence is TGCGCCAGCAGCCAAGGACTAGCGGGGGTGGAGCAGTACTTC.

The rearrangement joins TRBV9 to TRBJ2-1, with D possibly TRBD2 on 6 matching bases. Germline loops: CDR1 SGDLS, CDR2 YYNGEE. The CDR3 spans 15 residues. Trimming took off 3 bases at V and 0 bases at J, with 10 bases between the two ends. CDR3 bases: TGTGCCAGCAGCGGCCGGGGGAGCTCCTACAATGAGCAGTTCTTC. Its protein is CASSGRGSSYNEQFF. Supplemented by reference TRBV9 and TRBJ2-1, the full variable domain reads DSGVTQTPKHLITATGQRVTLRCSPRSGDLSVYWYQQSLDQGLQFLIQYYNGEERAKGNILERFSAQQFPDLHSELNLSSLELGDSALYFCASSGRGSSYNEQFFGPGTRLTVL.

This chain joins TRBV6-1 and TRBJ1-4; TRBD1 matches at 9 bases. The CDR3 loop spans 15 amino acids. From germline, CDR1 is MNHNS and CDR2 SASEGT. V trimming: 3 bases; J trimming: 2 bases; junction bases outside the gene matches: 1. CDR3 in amino acids: CASSDDRGTNEKLFF. CDR3 nucleotide sequence: TGTGCCAGCAGTGATGACAGGGGGACTAATGAAAAACTGTTTTTT.

The CDR3 region is CAISVQGTTDTQYF. The CDR3 region has the DNA TGTGCCATCAGTGTACAGGGGACCACAGATACGCAGTATTTT. The chain couples TRBV10-3 to TRBJ2-3; 7 positions agree with TRBD1. Germline loops: CDR1 ENHRY, CDR2 SYGVKD. Trimming took 4 bases from V and 2 from J; bases not matched to a gene: 3. The CDR3 has 14 amino acids.

CDR3: CASRGQGGNTEAFF. The CDR3 bases are TGCGCCAGCAGGGGACAGGGCGGGAACACTGAAGCTTTCTTT. The chain links TRBV4-3 to TRBJ1-1; 9 positions agree with TRBD1. After removal of 6 bases from V and 1 base from J, the junction contained 3 bases not matched to a gene. This CDR3 is built from 14 residues. CDR1 is LGHNA and CDR2 is YSLEER in the germline V gene.

The chain joins TRBV19 to TRBJ1-6; weak D call: TRBD1 (5 bases). Per germline, CDR1 LNHDA and CDR2 SQIVND (reference sequence). V shed 3 bases and J shed 8 bases, with 8 bases lying between them. This CDR3 comprises 13 residues. CDR3 in DNA: TGTGCCAGTAGTATTGGGGGGTATTCACCCCTCCACTTT. It translates to CASSIGGYSPLHF.

The chain carries TRBV9 and TRBJ2-3; D is perhaps TRBD2 (6 bases). The CDR3 is made up of 15 amino acids. Trimming stripped 0 bases from V and 14 bases from J, with 22 bases between. Germline values: CDR1 SGDLS, CDR2 YYNGEE. The CDR3 nucleotides read TGTGCCAGCAGCGTAGGCGGCGCTAGCGCTACGCCAAGGTATTTT. The encoded protein is CASSVGGASATPRYF.

The V call is TRBV4-1, the J call TRBJ1-1; 12 bases agree with TRBD1. This CDR3 has 16 residues. The V segment lost 2 bases and the J segment 9 bases; nucleotides outside the gene matches: 10. The germline V gene has CDR1 MGHRA and CDR2 YSYEKL. CDR3 sequence (DNA): TGCGCCAGCAGCCAACTGACCCGGGACAGGGGGCGGCAAGCTTTCTTT. Translation gives CASSQLTRDRGRQAFF.

V and J are TRBV29-1 and TRBJ2-7; unclear D gene. Germline CDR1 reads SQVTM; CDR2 reads ANQGSEA. This CDR3 is 11 amino acids long. V was cut by 4 bases and J by 5 bases, with 9 bases left in between. The CDR3 loop is CSVGPTHEQYF. For the CDR3, the DNA is TGCAGCGTTGGTCCTACCCACGAGCAGTACTTC.

The V gene is TRBV19, the J gene TRBJ1-5; TRBD1 might be the D (5 bases). The germline CDR1 and CDR2 sequences are LNHDA and SQIVND (reference sequence). The CDR3 loop spans 14 amino acids. Trimming removed 8 bases at V and 2 bases at J, with 13 bases between. DNA of the CDR3: TGTGCCAGTGCAGGGAAGATGGGCAATCAGCCCCAGCATTTT. It encodes CASAGKMGNQPQHF.

This clone appeared once. This chain joins TRBV7-6 and TRBJ2-7, with 8 positions matching TRBD2. J was trimmed by 0 bases and V by 1 base; bases with no gene match: 2. Germline V lookup: CDR1 SGHVS, CDR2 FNYEAQ. CDR3 length equals 15 residues. The CDR3 reads CASSLGSGSSYEQYF. In DNA, the CDR3 is TGTGCCAGCAGCTTAGGAAGCGGGAGCTCCTACGAGCAGTACTTC.

This clone was detected only a few times. The chain carries TRBV23-1 and TRBJ1-2, with D unresolved. TRBV23-1 is an ORF for which the function is uncertain. Deletions cut 4 bases from V and 4 bases from J, with 16 bases between. This CDR3 has 15 residues. CDR3 nucleotides: TGCGCCAGCAGTCTCCCGTGCTTACTTGCCTATGGCTACACCTTC. Its protein product is CASSLPCLLAYGYTF.

The chain employs TRBV7-3 and TRBJ2-7; 8 positions match TRBD1. The V gene's germline CDR1 is SGHTA and CDR2 FQGTGA. The CDR3 sequence is 15 residues long. The ends lost 6 bases at V and 4 bases at J; junction bases unmatched: 11. The CDR3 DNA reads TGTGCCAGCAGTATAACGTCAGGGGGCGCGTACGAGCAGTACTTC. Protein sequence: CASSITSGGAYEQYF.

This clone is termed medium-sized (0.01 to 0.1%). The chain joins TRBV5-1 to TRBJ1-2; D perhaps matches TRBD1 (5 bases). Per the germline V gene, CDR1 is SGHRS and CDR2 is YFSETQ. V lost 2 bases and J 6 bases, leaving 11 bases between the germline ends. The CDR3 totals 13 residues. The CDR3 spells CASSFGGNDGYTF. DNA for the CDR3: TGCGCCAGCAGCTTTGGGGGGAACGATGGCTACACCTTC.

Here the CDR3 DNA reads TGCGCCAGCAGCCTCGACAGGGGTCCCACCGGGGAGCTGTTTTTT. It translates to CASSLDRGPTGELFF. The rearrangement joins TRBV4-1 to TRBJ2-2, with 8 bases that match TRBD1. Looked up from germline, CDR1 is MGHRA and CDR2 is YSYEKL. The J segment lost 4 bases and the V segment lost 4 bases, leaving 5 bases of the junction unmatched. This CDR3 spans 15 amino acids.

The gene calls are TRBV11-2 and TRBJ2-5, with 7 bases matching TRBD2. J gave up 3 bases and V 3 bases, and 4 bases lay outside the gene matches. Germline-derived CDR1 and CDR2 are SGHAT and FQNNGV. The CDR3 covers 14 residues. This CDR3 is CASSFSGGKETQYF. The CDR3 nucleotides read TGTGCCAGCAGCTTTTCGGGGGGTAAAGAGACCCAGTACTTC.

The chain has TRBV30 and TRBJ2-7, with 11 bases identical to TRBD2. The CDR3 contains 13 residues. CDR1 is GTSNPN, CDR2 SVGIG, per germline (reference sequence). V lost 0 bases, J lost 6 bases, and 1 base stayed unmatched. CDR3: CAWSVLAGAEQYF. CDR3 sequence (DNA): TGTGCCTGGAGTGTACTAGCGGGGGCCGAGCAGTACTTC.